This entry concerns a single T cell receptor beta chain. The antigen is unknown. Clones were sequenced by immunoSEQ multiplex PCR, and TCRdb holds only the in-frame ones, with some missing. Among some 130,000 clones listed, 85% to 90% were seen once. The CDR3 extends over 14 amino acids. Per germline, CDR1 MNHEY and CDR2 SVGEGT. Between the trimmed V and J ends, which lost 4 bases and 5 bases, there was a span of 11 bases. The data are from a study of T cell responses to AZD1222 COVID-19 vaccine. Study-level results: Elevations in Spike-specific TCR breadth and depth followed administration of two AZD1222 doses. None of the repertoires were sampled until the peak T cell response had passed. Targets within unmutated variant regions were reportedly found for nearly half of spike-specific TCRs. White British people made up most donors, females outnumbered males, and clonal diversity was possibly underestimated.

The V gene is TRBV6-2 or TRBV6-3, the J gene TRBJ2-2, with a tentative D call TRBD1 (6 bases). The source was peripheral blood, collected on day 0 of AZD1222 vaccination. The receptor's source is an adult in good health. The CDR3 loop is CASSSDRPTGELFF. In DNA, the CDR3 is TGTGCCAGCAGTTCCGACAGGCCGACCGGGGAGCTGTTTTTT.